This T cell receptor beta chain was recovered during a study of Ad26.COV2.S vaccination and SARS-CoV-2 variants. General study results and limits: The analyses of TCR breadth and depth may have understated the size of total T cell responses. Those who received the vaccine showed greater spike-specific TCR breadth than those given placebo.

In germline, CDR1 is MNHEY, CDR2 SMNVEV (reference sequence). V was shortened by 3 bases and J by 8 bases, with 17 bases between the two germline ends. This CDR3 contains 15 residues. Worth noting for this clone: Its antigen is not known.

The treatment: some 19 received Ad26.COV2.S at low or high dose, single or two shots; five or six received placebo; per-sample allocation not given. Samples were taken on day 63 after the first vaccine or placebo injection. Produced via immunoSEQ multiplex PCR; TCRdb's table is partial and in-frame only. Of 440,000 or so clones detected, about 92% appear once; the ten largest clones hold roughly 4%. The sequence came from a person between 18 and 65 years old who received the Ad26.COV2.S COVID-19 vaccine or a placebo. This chain connects TRBV27 to TRBJ2-1; D not resolved. Sequenced here: peripheral blood, sampled in a trial of Ad26.COV2.S vaccine versus placebo. The CDR3 DNA follows: TGTGCCAGCAGTTTGACCAGGCTCCTTGGGGATGAGCAGTTCTTC. This encodes CASSLTRLLGDEQFF.